This T cell receptor beta chain is drawn from a study of T cells in Graves' hyperthyroidism and ophthalmopathy. Cells are PBMCs isolated from roughly 9.3 ml of fresh blood. CDR1 is MDHEN and CDR2 is SYDVKM in the germline V gene. Trimming removed 5 bases at V and 0 bases at J, with 14 bases between. This CDR3 has 16 residues. Authors of the study amplified TCR beta CDR3 regions from RNA transcripts. Researchers ran a first-round RT-PCR on the TCR CDR3 using the HTBI primer set. TCRdb fed the multiplex PCR reads into MiXCR, producing one record per CDR3 protein. Counted here are under 600,000 distinct CDR3 sequences, around 15% occurring once; the ten biggest clones make up more than 3%. This clonotype was picked up a small number of times.

J is TRBJ2-1 and V is TRBV28, with D possibly matching TRBD2 (5 bases). The TCR comes from a middle-aged woman with Graves' ophthalmopathy. Sequenced input: blood. In nucleotides, the CDR3 is TGTGCCAGCAGTGAGACTACCACTATCTCCTACAATGAGCAGTTCTTC. Residues: CASSETTTISYNEQFF.